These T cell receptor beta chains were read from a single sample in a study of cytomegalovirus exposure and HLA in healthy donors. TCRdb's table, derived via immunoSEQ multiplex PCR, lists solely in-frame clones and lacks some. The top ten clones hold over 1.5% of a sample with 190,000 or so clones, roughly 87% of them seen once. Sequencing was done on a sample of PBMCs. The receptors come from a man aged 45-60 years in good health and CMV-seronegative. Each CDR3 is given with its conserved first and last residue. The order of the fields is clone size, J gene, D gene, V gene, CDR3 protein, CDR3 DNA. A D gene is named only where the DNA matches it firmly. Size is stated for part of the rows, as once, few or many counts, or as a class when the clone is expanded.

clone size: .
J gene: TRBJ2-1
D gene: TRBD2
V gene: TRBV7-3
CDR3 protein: CASSSGRLAGLSEQFF
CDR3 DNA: TGTGCCAGCAGCTCCGGAAGACTAGCGGGGTTGAGTGAGCAGTTCTTC

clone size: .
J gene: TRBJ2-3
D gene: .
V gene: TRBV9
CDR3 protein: CASSTSSGGDTQYF
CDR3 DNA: TGTGCCAGCAGCACGAGTTCCGGGGGAGATACGCAGTATTTT

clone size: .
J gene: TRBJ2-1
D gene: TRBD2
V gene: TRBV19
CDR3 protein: CASSLGSGVYNEQFF
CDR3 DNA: TGTGCCAGTAGTCTAGGTAGCGGGGTCTACAATGAGCAGTTCTTC

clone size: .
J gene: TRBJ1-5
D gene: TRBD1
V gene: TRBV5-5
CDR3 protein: CASSSRTGYSNQPQHF
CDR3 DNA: TGTGCCAGCAGCTCCCGGACAGGGTATAGCAATCAGCCCCAGCATTTT

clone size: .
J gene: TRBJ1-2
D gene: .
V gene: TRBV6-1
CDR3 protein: CASSDLRFAGGSGYTF
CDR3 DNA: TGTGCCAGCAGTGACCTCAGGTTCGCGGGGGGCTCTGGCTACACCTTC

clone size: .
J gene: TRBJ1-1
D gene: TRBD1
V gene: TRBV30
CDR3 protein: CAWSRDWGQTNTEAFF
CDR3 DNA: TGTGCCTGGAGTCGGGACTGGGGACAGACGAACACTGAAGCTTTCTTT

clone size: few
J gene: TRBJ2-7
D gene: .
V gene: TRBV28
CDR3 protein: CASTRGGVYEQYF
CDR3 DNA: TGTGCCAGCACTCGAGGCGGGGTCTACGAGCAGTACTTC

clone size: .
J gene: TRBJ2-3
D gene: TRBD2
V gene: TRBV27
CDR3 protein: CASSFLGLATRTDTQYF
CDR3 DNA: TGTGCCAGCAGTTTCCTTGGACTAGCGACAAGGACAGATACGCAGTATTTT

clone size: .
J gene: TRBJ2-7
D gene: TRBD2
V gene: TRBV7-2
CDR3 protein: CASSLVSSGSSYEQYF
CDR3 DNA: TGTGCCAGCAGCTTAGTGAGTAGCGGGAGTTCTTACGAGCAGTACTTC

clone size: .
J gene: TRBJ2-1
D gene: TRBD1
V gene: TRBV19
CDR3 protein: CASSPGTGGRNEQFF
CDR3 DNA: TGTGCCAGTAGTCCCGGGACAGGGGGCCGCAATGAGCAGTTCTTC

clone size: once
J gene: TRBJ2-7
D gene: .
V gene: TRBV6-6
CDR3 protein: CASSLWQRTYEQYF
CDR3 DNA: TGTGCCAGCAGTTTATGGCAGAGGACCTACGAGCAGTACTTC

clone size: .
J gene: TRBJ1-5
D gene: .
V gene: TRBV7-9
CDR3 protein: CSSSLDEQADQPQHF
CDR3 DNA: TGTTCCAGCAGCTTAGACGAGCAGGCCGATCAGCCCCAGCATTTT

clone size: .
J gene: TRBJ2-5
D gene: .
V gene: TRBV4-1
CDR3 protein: CASSRGYGGETQYF
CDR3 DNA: TGCGCCAGCAGCCGCGGGTACGGGGGAGAGACCCAGTACTTC

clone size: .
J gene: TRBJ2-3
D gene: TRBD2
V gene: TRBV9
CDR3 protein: CASSVAAGGMADTQYF
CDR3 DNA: TGTGCCAGCAGCGTAGCAGCGGGAGGAATGGCAGATACGCAGTATTTT

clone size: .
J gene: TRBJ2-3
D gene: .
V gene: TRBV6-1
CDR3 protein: CASSEWRADTQYF
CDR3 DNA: TGTGCCAGCAGTGAATGGAGGGCAGATACGCAGTATTTT

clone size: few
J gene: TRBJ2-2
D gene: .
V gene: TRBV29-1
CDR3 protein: CSARDAGELFF
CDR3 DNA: TGCAGCGCGCGGGACGCCGGGGAGCTGTTTTTT

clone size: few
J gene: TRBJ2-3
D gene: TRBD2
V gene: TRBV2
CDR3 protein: CASSEEGLAGSDTQYF
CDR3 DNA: TGTGCCAGCAGTGAGGAAGGCCTAGCGGGATCTGATACGCAGTATTTT

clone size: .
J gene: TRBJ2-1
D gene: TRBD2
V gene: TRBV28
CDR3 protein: CASRDYTYNEQFF
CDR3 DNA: TGTGCCAGCCGGGACTACACCTACAATGAGCAGTTCTTC